This T cell receptor beta chain was captured by sequencing in a study of T-cell reconstitution after alpha-beta-depleted transplantation in children. This clonotype came up a few times. Preparing the TCRbeta library involved the use of unique molecular identifiers. TCRdb itself ran the PCR reads through MiXCR, one entry per CDR3 protein. The data show roughly 180,000 distinct CDR3 sequences, just over 14% seen once. This TCR came from a human donor who donated a stem cell graft to a child with acute lymphoblastic leukemia. This specimen was PBMCs from the stem cell graft donor, taken from the stem cell graft.

The CDR3 DNA is TGTGCCAGCAGCTCAGGGGGGGCTCACTATGGCTACACCTTC. Translated, it gives CASSSGGAHYGYTF. V and J are TRBV7-2 and TRBJ1-2; 7 bases are shared with TRBD1. Per the germline V gene, CDR1 is SGHTA and CDR2 is FQGNSA. The CDR3 runs 14 residues. After removal of 4 bases from V and 3 bases from J, the junction contained 5 bases not matched to a gene.